A selection of T cell receptor beta chains follows, all from one sample in a study of cytomegalovirus exposure and HLA in healthy donors. Here immunoSEQ multiplex PCR was the method, and the copy in TCRdb shows in-frame clones only, minus some. The sample gives around 160,000 clones, over 60% of which show up once; around 2.9% is in the top ten. The specimen sequenced was PBMCs. These receptors were obtained from a middle-aged man in good health and CMV-seropositive. Both conserved end residues are part of each CDR3. D genes are given only for firm matches. Clone size is not always given. Where it is, it says once, few, many or a class for expanded clones.

j_call | clone_size | d_call | v_call | cdr3_aa | cdr3_nt
TRBJ2-5 | NA | NA | TRBV4-1 | CASSQGQRSGETQYF | TGCGCCAGCAGCCAAGGTCAGAGGAGCGGTGAGACCCAGTACTTC
TRBJ2-7 | NA | TRBD1 | TRBV9 | CASNLGQGAGDEQYF | TGTGCCAGCAACCTGGGACAGGGGGCCGGGGACGAGCAGTACTTC
TRBJ2-3 | few | TRBD2 | TRBV11-2 | CASSRGGLAGVGTDTQYF | TGTGCCAGCAGCCGCGGGGGACTAGCGGGAGTCGGCACAGATACGCAGTATTTT
TRBJ2-2 | few | TRBD2 | TRBV4-1 | CASSQVAGGGHTGELFF | TGCGCCAGCAGCCAAGTAGCGGGAGGGGGGCACACCGGGGAGCTGTTTTTT
TRBJ2-5 | NA | TRBD1 | TRBV5-1 | CASSLGTGGMEQETQYF | TGCGCCAGCAGCTTAGGGACAGGGGGCATGGAGCAAGAGACCCAGTACTTC
TRBJ2-1 | NA | NA | TRBV5-1 | CASSPTIRSNEQFF | TGCGCCAGCAGCCCGACTATTCGTAGCAATGAGCAGTTCTTC
TRBJ2-1 | once | TRBD1 | TRBV27 | CASRRPSGQGLEQFF | TGTGCCAGCAGACGCCCCTCCGGACAGGGTTTAGAGCAGTTCTTC
TRBJ1-4 | NA | TRBD1 | TRBV10-3 | CAISQREGTGNEKLFF | TGTGCCATCAGTCAACGAGAGGGGACAGGGAATGAAAAACTGTTTTTT
TRBJ1-3 | once | NA | TRBV6-6 | CASRQGSGNTIYF | TGTGCCAGCAGACAGGGCTCTGGAAACACCATATATTTT
TRBJ1-1 | NA | TRBD1 | TRBV6-1 | CASSEQDRVTEAFF | TGTGCCAGCAGTGAACAGGACAGGGTCACTGAAGCTTTCTTT
TRBJ2-1 | NA | TRBD2 | TRBV28 | CASSFYGAGGYNEQFF | TGTGCCAGCAGTTTTTACGGTGCGGGAGGCTACAATGAGCAGTTCTTC
TRBJ2-1 | NA | TRBD2 | TRBV14 | CASSYTGWGGRMNEQFF | TGTGCCAGCAGCTATACCGGGTGGGGCGGGAGAATGAATGAGCAGTTCTTC
TRBJ2-2 | NA | NA | TRBV4-2 | CASSRENYPSGELFF | TGTGCCAGCAGCCGAGAGAACTACCCGTCCGGGGAGCTGTTTTTT
TRBJ2-4 | NA | TRBD2 | TRBV27 | CASSLNAGAAKNIQYF | TGTGCCAGCAGTTTAAATGCGGGAGCGGCTAAAAACATTCAGTACTTC
TRBJ2-1 | NA | TRBD2 | TRBV10-3 | CAISGLGAGGSYNEQFF | TGTGCCATCAGTGGGCTGGGTGCGGGAGGTTCCTACAATGAGCAGTTCTTC
TRBJ2-7 | once | TRBD2 | TRBV13 | CASGWGLNIYEQYF | TGTGCCAGCGGCTGGGGACTAAACATCTACGAGCAGTACTTC
TRBJ1-5 | NA | NA | TRBV5-1 | CASSLGANNQPQHF | TGCGCCAGCAGCTTGGGGGCCAACAATCAGCCCCAGCATTTT
TRBJ2-5 | NA | TRBD2 | TRBV15 | CATSRERAGVKETQYF | TGTGCCACCAGCAGAGAAAGAGCGGGAGTCAAGGAGACCCAGTACTTC
TRBJ1-4 | few | NA | TRBV4-1 | CASSPTGGNEKLFF | TGCGCCAGCAGCCCTACCGGAGGCAATGAAAAACTGTTTTTT
TRBJ2-5 | NA | NA | TRBV27 | CASSGVLGGETQYF | TGTGCCAGCTCCGGGGTGCTAGGAGGGGAGACCCAGTACTTC
TRBJ1-2 | few | NA | TRBV18 | CASSPAGQHGYTF | TGTGCCAGCTCACCAGCGGGGCAACATGGCTACACCTTC
TRBJ1-6 | NA | NA | TRBV1 | CTSSQTGRTSPLHF | TGCACCAGCAGCCAGACAGGGAGGACTTCACCCCTCCACTTT
TRBJ1-2 | NA | NA | TRBV7-9 | CASATDPEWGYTF | TGTGCCAGCGCCACAGATCCCGAGTGGGGCTACACCTTC
TRBJ2-7 | NA | NA | TRBV5-1 | CASSSSSAYEQYF | TGCGCCAGCAGCTCCTCTAGCGCCTACGAGCAGTACTTC
TRBJ2-1 | NA | TRBD2 | TRBV18 | CASSPTGAGLDEQFF | TGTGCCAGCTCACCAACAGGAGCGGGGCTAGATGAGCAGTTCTTC
TRBJ1-5 | NA | NA | TRBV6-5 | CASRHNQPQHF | TGTGCCAGCAGACACAATCAGCCCCAGCATTTT
TRBJ2-3 | NA | TRBD1 | TRBV19 | CASSGSGTASTDTQYF | TGTGCCAGTAGTGGTTCCGGGACAGCAAGCACAGATACGCAGTATTTT
TRBJ2-4 | NA | TRBD2 | TRBV18 | CASSPRDREAEYF | TGTGCCAGCTCACCACGAGACCGGGAGGCTGAGTACTTC
TRBJ2-1 | once | NA | TRBV7-9 | CASSLVSSNEQFF | TGTGCCAGCAGCTTAGTGTCCAGCAATGAGCAGTTCTTC
TRBJ2-5 | NA | TRBD1 | TRBV6-1 | CASRGTGGETQYF | TGTGCCAGCAGGGGGACAGGGGGAGAGACCCAGTACTTC
TRBJ2-7 | NA | NA | TRBV7-3 | CASSLSGLPVYEQYF | TGTGCCAGCAGCTTGTCAGGGCTCCCTGTCTACGAGCAGTACTTC
TRBJ1-1 | NA | NA | TRBV5-1 | CASSLDRNTEAFF | TGCGCCAGCAGCTTGGACAGGAACACTGAAGCTTTCTTT
TRBJ2-6 | NA | NA | TRBV15 | CATSRLQSSGANVLTF | TGTGCCACCAGCAGACTACAGAGCTCTGGGGCCAACGTCCTGACTTTC
TRBJ2-6 | NA | NA | TRBV5-1 | CASGTSSGANVLTF | TGCGCCAGCGGTACAAGTTCTGGGGCCAACGTCCTGACTTTC
TRBJ2-3 | NA | NA | TRBV11-2 | CASSPEGESDTQYF | TGTGCCAGCAGCCCCGAGGGAGAGTCAGATACGCAGTATTTT
TRBJ2-2 | NA | TRBD2 | TRBV27 | CASSPLSWRENQPNTGELFF | TGTGCCAGCAGTCCCCTGAGCTGGCGGGAGAACCAACCGAACACCGGGGAGCTGTTTTTT
TRBJ1-2 | NA | TRBD1 | TRBV6-5 | CASSYQGQELYTF | TGTGCCAGCAGTTACCAGGGACAGGAGCTCTACACCTTC
TRBJ2-1 | NA | TRBD2 | TRBV7-2 | CASSFFKTFLAGGSNEQFF | TGTGCCAGCAGCTTCTTCAAAACCTTCCTAGCGGGAGGGTCCAATGAGCAGTTCTTC
TRBJ2-1 | NA | TRBD2 | TRBV9 | CASSVELASGYNEQFF | TGTGCCAGCAGCGTAGAGCTGGCTAGCGGCTACAATGAGCAGTTCTTC
TRBJ2-2 | once | TRBD2 | TRBV7-9 | CASRLGGLAGTGELFF | TGTGCCAGCCGACTCGGTGGACTAGCTGGTACCGGGGAGCTGTTTTTT
TRBJ1-5 | few | TRBD1 | TRBV6-6 | CASSYGQGQPQHF | TGTGCCAGCAGTTATGGACAGGGGCAGCCCCAGCATTTT
TRBJ2-7 | NA | TRBD1 | TRBV15 | CATSRGGQGKEQYF | TGTGCCACCAGCAGAGGTGGACAGGGGAAAGAGCAGTACTTC
TRBJ2-7 | NA | TRBD1 | TRBV19 | CASSIGTGGSSYEQYF | TGTGCCAGTAGTATTGGGACAGGGGGAAGCTCCTACGAGCAGTACTTC
TRBJ1-1 | NA | TRBD1 | TRBV10-3 | CATTGGANTEAFF | TGTGCCACCACAGGGGGTGCGAACACTGAAGCTTTCTTT
TRBJ1-5 | NA | NA | TRBV21-1 | CASSKEQINQPQHF | TGTGCCAGCAGCAAAGAACAGATAAATCAGCCCCAGCATTTT
TRBJ2-2 | NA | NA | TRBV5-5 | CASTPLAGELFF | TGTGCCAGCACCCCACTAGCAGGGGAGCTGTTTTTT
TRBJ2-7 | NA | TRBD1 | TRBV29-1 | CSAQPGLRQGATDEQYF | TGCAGCGCCCAACCCGGTCTTCGACAGGGGGCTACGGACGAGCAGTACTTC
TRBJ2-2 | NA | TRBD2 | TRBV7-3 | CASSEKGLAGSGELFF | TGTGCCAGCAGCGAAAAGGGACTAGCGGGATCTGGGGAGCTGTTTTTT
TRBJ2-7 | NA | NA | TRBV10-2 | CASSEEIGAQQYF | TGCGCCAGCAGTGAGGAGATCGGAGCCCAGCAGTACTTC
TRBJ1-5 | NA | TRBD1 | TRBV7-2 | CASSPDRGRGQPQHF | TGTGCCAGCAGCCCGGACAGGGGGCGAGGTCAGCCCCAGCATTTT
TRBJ1-1 | NA | NA | TRBV6-5 | CASSPDFLNTEAFF | TGTGCCAGCAGCCCGGACTTTCTGAACACTGAAGCTTTCTTT
TRBJ1-6 | NA | NA | TRBV27 | CASRAVSGNSPLHF | TGTGCCAGCAGGGCTGTAAGTGGTAATTCACCCCTCCACTTT
TRBJ2-7 | NA | NA | TRBV11-2 | CASSLAVGEMYEQYF | TGTGCCAGCAGCTTAGCGGTGGGAGAGATGTACGAGCAGTACTTC
TRBJ1-4 | NA | NA | TRBV9 | CASSVAGRATNEKLFF | TGTGCCAGCAGCGTAGCAGGGCGAGCAACTAATGAAAAACTGTTTTTT
TRBJ1-2 | NA | NA | TRBV6-5 | CASSYAKFYGYTF | TGTGCCAGCAGTTACGCGAAGTTTTATGGCTACACCTTC
TRBJ2-7 | NA | TRBD1 | TRBV4-1 | CASRKGDRAYEQYF | TGCGCCAGCAGAAAGGGCGACAGGGCTTACGAGCAGTACTTC
TRBJ2-3 | NA | NA | TRBV18 | CASSPPSTDTQYF | TGTGCCAGCTCACCCCCTAGCACAGATACGCAGTATTTT